This T cell receptor beta chain derives from a study of blood T cell repertoires in COVID-19 (dated by TCRdb to 2020 to 2022). About the study as a whole: Samples covering the acute and convalescent phases of COVID-19 were provided by collaborators in the United States, Italy and Spain. Subjects who had been exposed to COVID-19, were actively infected with it, or had recovered from it provided the deeply sampled blood TCRbeta repertoires that made up the dataset. HLA class I and class II types, where available, came from metadata supplied by the sample provider rather than from assay-based typing. The repertoires were released in a freely available public database intended as a resource for research on the immune response to SARS-CoV-2. Samples came from the ongoing ImmuneRACE study (first 160 participants) plus 1,254 subjects from 6 global collaborators. Nearly every sample came with metadata listing a de-identified subject ID, COVID-19 status, age in years and sex. The prospective study material was composed of cDNA or gDNA derived from T cells, B-cell-depleted T cells, or PBMCs.

Trimming takes 3 bases off V and 4 bases off J; junction bases not matched to a gene: 5. From cysteine to phenylalanine, the CDR3 is 14 amino acids long. Only the CDR3 DNA stays, 42 bases, in frame from base 1. The germline V gene provides CDR1 KGHSH and CDR2 LQKENI. The immunoSEQ Assay, a bias-controlled multiplex PCR, was used to amplify TCRbeta CDR3 regions from genomic DNA. Turning to the authors' computational methods: The number of nucleated cells in each sample was estimated by amplification of reference gene primers within the assay. Sequence reads were collapsed and filtered to measure the absolute abundance of every unique TCRbeta CDR3 rearrangement. Productive Simpson clonality was computed per sample as the square root of Simpson's diversity index over productive rearrangements. TCRdb limited this immuneACCESS table to in-frame rearrangements with V and J called. A share of clones is missing; checked studies link under half to unresolved V genes, and the rest is unexplained. V, J and clone size are taken as reported in that table, and D and trimming were inferred from the DNA itself. This sample is represented by approximately 200,000 clones; approximately 84% of them were singletons. The ten largest account for 1.8% of the sample.

As concerns this clone: This clone's antigen is unknown. No base qualities exist here, and no much larger clone lies one base off it.

In the prospective study, participants were roughly 18 to 95 years old, resided in about two dozen geographic areas of the United States, and were enrolled through a virtual design. In the prospective study, participants were assigned to cohorts based on the clinical history participants reported in a screening survey and a study questionnaire. ImmuneRACE Cohort 3 recovered participants were defined by two consecutive negative NP/OP PCR tests, healthcare professional clearance, or symptom resolution. Each participant in the prospective study had whole blood, serum and a nasopharyngeal or oropharyngeal swab collected by mobile phlebotomists. Prospective study participants could optionally give additional blood draws and questionnaires over an approximately two-month period. Blood samples from the prospective study were shipped frozen or at room temperature prior to DNA extraction. What the research found in general, with its limitations: Clinical and demographic metadata were provided uncurated, with the amount varying by source and participant.

The sample comprised PBMCs or T cells enriched from blood (not recorded which). Rearrangement joined TRBV18 to TRBJ2-7; 8 bases in the middle match TRBD1. The receptor comes from a man aged 55 to 70 who had recovered from COVID-19. The DNA is TGTGCCAGCTCACCTGGGACAGGAACTTACGAGCAGTACTTC. Its translation is CASSPGTGTYEQYF.